A single sample gave rise to the 15 T cell receptor beta chains below, sequenced in a study of response to subunit inactivated influenza vaccine. Using its own MiXCR run on the RT-PCR reads, TCRdb lists one record per CDR3 protein. The sample carries a few hundred thousand distinct CDR3 sequences, 20% to 25% recorded once. Sequenced here: PBMCs from blood, sampled about 20 months after vaccination. These receptor sequences come from a man aged 50 to 69 who received an inactivated influenza vaccine.

The chain employs TRBV20-1 and TRBJ1-2; 7 bases fit TRBD1. The V and J ends lost 5 bases and 4 bases, in that order; junction bases with no gene match: 4. CDR1 DFQATT and CDR2 SNEGSKA come from the germline V gene (reference sequence). There are 12 residues in the CDR3. The CDR3 spells CSAGTVGYGYTF. For the CDR3, the DNA is TGCAGTGCTGGGACAGTGGGCTATGGCTACACCTTC.

The sample holds a few counts of this clonotype. CDR3 in amino acids: CASSFDKSSYEQYF. Written as DNA, the CDR3 is TGTGCCAGCAGCTTTGACAAGAGCTCCTACGAGCAGTACTTC. The chain carries TRBV7-9 and TRBJ2-7; no clear D gene. The CDR3 consists of 14 residues. The V gene's germline CDR1 is SEHNR and CDR2 FQNEAQ (reference sequence). The V and J ends lost 3 bases and 0 bases respectively, with 9 bases between them.

The sample holds a few counts of this clonotype. This sequence joins TRBV12-3 or TRBV12-4 and TRBJ2-4; TRBD2 is a possible D gene (5 bases). Trimming removed 6 bases at V and 4 bases at J, with 10 bases between. This CDR3 is built from 13 residues. CDR3 coding DNA: TGTGCCAGCAGGGACGGACTTAAAAACATTCAGTACTTC. It is translated as CASRDGLKNIQYF.

The V call is TRBV6-2 or TRBV6-3, the J call TRBJ2-1; 9 nucleotides agree with TRBD1. Germline CDR1 MNHEY, CDR2 SVGEGT. V trimming: 9 bases; J trimming: 4 bases; junction bases outside the gene matches: 10. The CDR3 has 15 amino acids. The CDR3 loop is CASKSGTGSYNEQFF. Written as DNA, the CDR3 is TGTGCCAGTAAATCCGGGACAGGGAGTTACAATGAGCAGTTCTTC.

Notes on this clonotype: The junction shows a germline mismatch at one end, possibly a read error. The chain has TRBV3-1 and TRBJ1-2; TRBD1 matches at 10 bases. The V gene's germline CDR1 is LGHDT and CDR2 YNNKEL (reference sequence). The CDR3 runs 15 residues. This CDR3 reads CTSSQVATGGSGYTF. The CDR3, as DNA: TGTACCAGCAGCCAAGTTGCGACAGGGGGCTCTGGCTACACCTTC.

The table lists this clonotype with many counts. The chain recombines TRBV30 with TRBJ1-5, with 8 bases fitting TRBD1. The germline CDR1 and CDR2 sequences are GTSNPN and SVGIG (reference sequence). V shed 5 bases and J 9 bases; nucleotides not matched to a gene: 9. The CDR3 sequence is 13 residues long. The CDR3 sequence: CAWRQGPVGPQHF. The CDR3 DNA reads TGTGCCTGGCGACAGGGGCCCGTTGGGCCCCAGCATTTT.

The chain employs TRBV6-2 or TRBV6-3 and TRBJ2-3; D possibly corresponds to TRBD2 (6 bases). The CDR3 contains 15 residues. Germline-derived CDR1 and CDR2 are MNHEY and SVGEGT. Trimming left V 2 bases short and J 1 base short, with 10 bases between. The CDR3 DNA follows: TGTGCCAGCAGTTACCTTAGCGGAGGCACAGATACGCAGTATTTT. The encoded protein is CASSYLSGGTDTQYF.

The chain links TRBV29-1 to TRBJ2-7, with D perhaps assigned TRBD1 or TRBD2 (5 bases each). This CDR3 contains 15 residues. CDR1 is SQVTM and CDR2 is ANQGSEA in the germline V gene. V lost 4 bases to trimming and J lost 3 bases, with 19 bases between them. CDR3 amino acids: CSVVQIGGKNYEQYF. The CDR3 DNA reads as TGCAGCGTTGTACAGATTGGGGGTAAGAACTACGAGCAGTACTTC.

This clonotype was found many times. This chain joins TRBV28 and TRBJ2-1, with no clear D. Germline CDR1 MDHEN, CDR2 SYDVKM. The CDR3 is 15 amino acids. Trimming pared 3 bases from V and 2 bases from J, leaving 11 bases between. Here the CDR3 reads CASSFRLKTYNEQFF. DNA of the CDR3: TGTGCCAGCAGTTTCAGGCTAAAGACCTACAATGAGCAGTTCTTC.

This clonotype has just a few counts. The chain carries TRBV10-2 and TRBJ1-1; D perhaps matches TRBD1 (5 bases). CDR1 is WSHSY, CDR2 SAAADI, per germline. The CDR3 contains 15 residues. V lost 8 bases and J lost 2, with 18 bases in between. The CDR3 reads CASRDGQLQNTEAFF. CDR3 DNA: TGCGCCAGCCGGGACGGGCAATTACAAAACACTGAAGCTTTCTTT.

This clonotype was counted between two and nine times. This chain connects TRBV19 to TRBJ1-5; D not resolved. CDR1 LNHDA and CDR2 SQIVND come from the germline V gene (reference sequence). The V gene lost 0 bases and the J gene lost 7 bases, with 7 bases spanning the gap. The CDR3 loop spans 13 amino acids. The CDR3 reads CASSIDYGQPQHF. CDR3 DNA: TGTGCCAGTAGTATAGATTATGGGCAGCCCCAGCATTTT.

The V gene is TRBV9, the J gene TRBJ1-1; possibly TRBD1 for D (5 bases). The CDR3 sequence is 15 residues long. The V end was cut by 2 bases, the J end by 4 bases, with 15 bases between. From germline, CDR1 is SGDLS and CDR2 YYNGEE. CDR3 region: CASSVDGKGVTEAFF. DNA of the CDR3: TGTGCCAGCAGCGTTGATGGAAAAGGGGTCACTGAAGCTTTCTTT. The variable domain in full, with the rest retrieved from reference TRBV9 and TRBJ1-1, is DSGVTQTPKHLITATGQRVTLRCSPRSGDLSVYWYQQSLDQGLQFLIQYYNGEERAKGNILERFSAQQFPDLHSELNLSSLELGDSALYFCASSVDGKGVTEAFFGQGTRLTVV.

This chain connects TRBV4-3 to TRBJ1-6; TRBD1 is a possible D gene (6 bases). V lost 2 bases and J 8 bases, leaving 13 bases between the germline ends. There are 15 residues in the CDR3. The germline gives CDR1 LGHNA, CDR2 YSLEER. CDR3 sequence: CASSQSRTADSPLHF. The CDR3 DNA reads TGCGCCAGCAGCCAATCCCGGACAGCGGATTCACCCCTCCACTTT.

This clonotype was seen only a few times. The gene calls are TRBV7-8 and TRBJ2-5; D is perhaps TRBD1 (5 bases). V was pared by 3 bases and J by 0 bases, with 11 bases between. Germline-derived CDR1 and CDR2 are SGHVS and FQNEAQ. The CDR3 length is 15 residues. The CDR3 here is CASSFQPGYQETQYF. CDR3 nucleotides: TGTGCCAGCAGCTTCCAGCCAGGGTACCAAGAGACCCAGTACTTC.

CDR3 DNA sequence: TGCAGTGCTAGCGGGATCTCCTACGAGCAGTACTTC. It specifies CSASGISYEQYF. The chain is built from TRBV20-1 and TRBJ2-7, with D possibly TRBD2 on 5 matching bases. Germline-derived CDR1 and CDR2 are DFQATT and SNEGSKA (reference sequence). The CDR3 loop spans 12 amino acids. The ends were cut back, 3 bases at V and 0 bases at J, with 6 bases in the middle.